This T cell receptor beta chain was recorded in a study of spatial heterogeneity in lung cancer. Across the whole study: Within raw reads, each unique TCR and UMI combination appeared on average more than ten times.

The sample's time point: sample taken at primary tumor resection. From tumor, nontumor lung or frozen PBMC, whole RNA was taken unsorted for sequencing. TCRdb analysed the 5' RACE reads with MiXCR anew, one entry per CDR3 protein. This sample carries some 85,000 distinct CDR3 sequences, approximately 20% of them seen once, and the ten largest clones take roughly 6%. This clonotype was observed many times. The length of the CDR3 is 15 residues. Germline V gene data show CDR1 as MNHEY and CDR2 as SMNVEV (reference sequence). Trimming cost V 3 bases and J 1 base; bases outside gene matches: 6. The sequencing here drew on PBMCs, taken at surgery. This chain connects TRBV27 to TRBJ2-7; 7 nucleotides match TRBD2. The TCR was taken from a male donor with early-stage non-small cell lung cancer. The CDR3 bases are TGTGCCAGCAGTTTGTCCCCGGGACTATCCTACGAGCAGTACTTC. Protein: CASSLSPGLSYEQYF.